A selection of T cell receptor beta chains follows, all from one sample in a study of CDR3 diversity in severe acne. TCRdb independently ran MiXCR on the PCR reads; one entry per CDR3 protein. The table has tens of thousands of distinct CDR3 sequences, under 60% seen once. Sequenced: blood. Source of these receptors: a male donor in good health, without acne. CDR3s leave out the opening cysteine and the closing phenylalanine or tryptophan.

CDR3,V
ASSSPLGETQY,TRBV7-9
SARLSGQGGDEQY,TRBV20-1
ASSPSGVQETQY,TRBV18
ASSQTGTSEKLF,TRBV27
AIKDRLVAGDSGSETQY,TRBV10-3
ASGDGNQPQH,TRBV19
ASTLGTGGFMDTEAF,TRBV10-1
ASSPDSGGAGEQF,TRBV7-3
AWNPPGTYGNTIY,TRBV30
ASSLASSGKNNEQF,TRBV7-9
ASSEIGSLSGNTIY,TRBV25-1
ATSDGRAGFNYGYT,TRBV24-1
ASSIDLSAEAF,TRBV19
SAPIVGSPLH,TRBV20-1
ASSDTGLSVDTQY,TRBV2
SAKQGWAETQY,TRBV29-1
ASSLRGSDTQF,TRBV12-3/TRBV12-4
ASSETGEFQPQH,TRBV25-1
ASSIDGGGATDTQY,TRBV19
ASSVGGGTYEQY,TRBV9
SVQKGQGKETQY,TRBV29-1
AISESSSGRTNEQF,TRBV10-3
ATSGVDRGLEETQC,TRBV24-1
SAPLGQGAYNEQF,TRBV20-1
GARRVNTEAF,TRBV20-1
ASSISLQETQY,TRBV19
ASSSAGGARLETQY,TRBV7-3
ASSVAGHLNSPLH,TRBV7-2
ASSSRTLPTTVGQGHREQY,TRBV11-3
ASSSDLDREILLGGYT,TRBV7-9
ASSLGQGLTYEQY,TRBV5-4
ATCQQVNQPQH,TRBV19
SAPGGVTDTQY,TRBV20-1
ASSVEWGGYT,TRBV9
ASSFAGQNEKLF,TRBV27
GAHGTNEKLF,TRBV29-1
ASSDRSGIETQY,TRBV5-1
ASSATGHEQY,TRBV9
ASSTRTGKDTEAF,TRBV7-9
ASSIQGASYEQH,TRBV2
ASKNQETQY,TRBV2
TRQGLAGTTDTQY,TRBV2
ASSDPGGREQY,TRBV11-2
ASSLAPGDRFNYGYT,TRBV11-2
SVGGKGGEKLF,TRBV29-1
ASRRTGQGNTIY,TRBV19
ATSSRTSSSYEQY,TRBV15
SAFGRARRGGSSYEQY,TRBV20-1
SARALNLHNEQF,TRBV20-1
ASSNPLAGFSYEQY,TRBV19